This T cell receptor (beta chain) was identified during a study of CD8 T cells in Susac syndrome. The V end lost 7 bases, the J end lost 1 base, and 10 bases lay between the germline ends. The CDR3 is made up of 13 amino acids. When the RNA was reverse transcribed, random hexamers were used with an input of about 0.5 to 1 ug. TCRdb redid the calling of the immunoSEQ multiplex PCR reads with MiXCR, one entry per CDR3 protein. The sample has some 180,000 distinct CDR3 sequences; roughly 94% are singletons. Sequencing of TCR beta was carried out in blood CD8+ and CD4+ T cells. Healthy donors served as the controls. They were matched for age and sex.

This clonotype was sampled from a human donor in good health. The chain links TRBV12-3 or TRBV12-4 to TRBJ1-1, with D unresolved. The sample comprised CD4+ T cells from PBMCs. CDR3 amino acids: CASTPPANTEAFF. The CDR3 DNA is TGTGCCAGCACCCCTCCGGCGAACACTGAAGCTTTCTTT.